This TCR beta chain was sequenced in a study of untreated major depressive disorder. V lost 4 bases, J lost 2 bases, and 13 bases lay in between. This CDR3 has 14 residues. Germline assignment: CDR1 GTSNPN and CDR2 SVGIG (reference sequence). Clones were sequenced by immunoSEQ multiplex PCR, and TCRdb holds only the in-frame ones, with some missing. The data show about 20,000 clones, 92% seen once. For at least 8 weeks, patients took no psychiatric medication. As to this clone: Antigen specificity is unknown.

Points from the study as a whole: Depressed patients' CD4+ T cells carried increased TRBV05-01 (Vbeta 5.1) usage versus control CD4+ T cells.

The sequence came from a woman aged 40-49 years with major depressive disorder. V usage is TRBV30 and J usage is TRBJ2-3; D possibly matches TRBD1 or TRBD2 (5 bases each). Sequencing input: CD4+ T cells from PBMCs. The DNA for the CDR3 is TGTGCCTGGAAAAGGGACGCCGTCACAGATACGCAGTATTTT. It translates to CAWKRDAVTDTQYF.